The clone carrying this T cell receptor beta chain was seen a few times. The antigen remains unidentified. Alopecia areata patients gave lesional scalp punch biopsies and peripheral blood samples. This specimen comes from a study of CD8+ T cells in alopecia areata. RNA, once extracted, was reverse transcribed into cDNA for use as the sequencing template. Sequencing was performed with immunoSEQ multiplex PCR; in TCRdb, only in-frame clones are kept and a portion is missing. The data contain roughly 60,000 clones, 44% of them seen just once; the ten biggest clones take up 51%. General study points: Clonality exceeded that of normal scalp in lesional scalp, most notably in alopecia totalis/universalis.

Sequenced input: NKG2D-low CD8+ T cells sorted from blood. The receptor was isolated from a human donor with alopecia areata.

As DNA, the CDR3 is TGTGCCAGCAGCCAAGACAGCTATGGCTACACCTTC. This sequence encodes CASSQDSYGYTF. V usage is TRBV7-9 and J usage is TRBJ1-2; weak D call: TRBD1 (5 bases). Trimming stripped 5 bases from V and 4 bases from J, with 8 bases between. CDR1 is SEHNR and CDR2 is FQNEAQ in the germline V gene (reference sequence). There are 12 residues in the CDR3. Based on the CDR3 plus reference TRBV7-9 and TRBJ1-2, the full variable domain is DTGVSQNPRHKITKRGQNVTFRCDPISEHNRLYWYRQTLGQGPEFLTYFQNEAQLEKSRLLSDRFSAERPKGSFSTLEIQRTEQGDSAMYLCASSQDSYGYTFGSGTRLTVV.